The present T cell receptor (beta chain) was sequenced within a study of molecular identifiers for immune sequencing clone quantification. CDR3 length equals 16 residues. CDR1 and CDR2 from the germline V gene are MGHRA and YSYEKL. Study results and limitations: Clones exceeding 20 RNA copies carried over 99% of effector molecules but under 1% of naive-cell molecules.

This clonotype was counted only a few times. Its antigen is still unknown. At one of its ends the junction is not consistent with the germline gene, which may arise from a read error. Generation of bulk TCR libraries relied on previously described methods and listed TCR primers. TCRdb re-called the PCR reads through MiXCR, storing one row per CDR3 protein. The data show hundreds of thousands of distinct CDR3 sequences, approximately 20% seen once. The chain employs TRBV4-1 and TRBJ2-7; the D call may be TRBD1 or TRBD2 (6 bases each). The sequence derives from a human donor in good health. Some libraries in this study had Jurkat cell RNA spiked in. The specimen was naive CD8+ T cells from blood, with Jurkat cell RNA spiked in. The subset is: FACS-sorted CD8+CD4-CCR7+CD45RA+ naive T cells. The CDR3 region has the DNA TGCACCAGCAGCCAAGGGGGGCCGGGAAGACCTGACGAGCAGTACTTC. Protein: CTSSQGGPGRPDEQYF.